This T cell receptor (beta chain) was recorded in a study of T cell responses to AZD1222 COVID-19 vaccine. Whole-study findings and limits: The study reported that nearly half of spike-specific TCRs target unmutated variant regions. The study found vaccine-associated CD4 TCRs spanning spike, dominant at 160-218 and 743-854. Mostly white British, mostly female donors; authors suggested clonal diversity may be underestimated. Baseline serostatus was positive in only a handful of AZD1222 recipients.

CDR1 LGHDT and CDR2 YNNKEL come from the germline V gene (reference sequence). This CDR3 spans 14 amino acids. V was trimmed by 0 bases and J by 2 bases, leaving 8 bases between them. Details on this clone: Its antigen is not known.

The data were produced by immunoSEQ multiplex PCR, yet TCRdb's version contains in-frame clones alone and is incomplete. Seen here are over 65,000 clones, roughly 90% observed once, and the top ten hold under 5.5%. This TCR came from an adult who received the AZD1222 COVID-19 vaccine. J is TRBJ2-7 and V is TRBV3-1 (or the pseudogene TRBV3-2); D unclear. This specimen consisted of peripheral blood, obtained 28 days after the second AZD1222 dose. Here the CDR3 reads CASSQDWTTYEQYF. The CDR3, as DNA: TGTGCCAGCAGCCAAGATTGGACGACCTACGAGCAGTACTTC.